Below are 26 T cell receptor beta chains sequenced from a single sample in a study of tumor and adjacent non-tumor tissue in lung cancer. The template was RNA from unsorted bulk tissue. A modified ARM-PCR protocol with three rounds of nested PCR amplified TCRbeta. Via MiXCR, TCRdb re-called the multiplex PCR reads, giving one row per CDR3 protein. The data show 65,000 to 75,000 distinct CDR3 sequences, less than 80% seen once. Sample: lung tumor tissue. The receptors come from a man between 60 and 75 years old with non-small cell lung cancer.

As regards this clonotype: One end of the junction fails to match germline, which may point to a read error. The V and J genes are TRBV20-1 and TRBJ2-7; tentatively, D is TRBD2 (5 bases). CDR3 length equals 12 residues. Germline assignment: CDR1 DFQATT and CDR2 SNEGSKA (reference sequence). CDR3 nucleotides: TGCAGTGCGAGGGCAAGACCCGACGAGGAGTACTTC. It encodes CSARARPDEEYF.

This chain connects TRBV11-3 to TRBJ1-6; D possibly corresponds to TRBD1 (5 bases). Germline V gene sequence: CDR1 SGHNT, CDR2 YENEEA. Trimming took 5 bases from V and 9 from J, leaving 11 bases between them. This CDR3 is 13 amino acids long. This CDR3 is CASSRDDLSPLHF. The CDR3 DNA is TGTGCCAGCAGCCGGGACGACCTTTCACCCCTCCACTTT.

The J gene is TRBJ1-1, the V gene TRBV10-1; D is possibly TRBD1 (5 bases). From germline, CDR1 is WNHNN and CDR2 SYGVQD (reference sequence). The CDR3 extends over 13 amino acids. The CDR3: CASGRGFNTEAFF. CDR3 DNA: TGCGCTAGCGGGAGGGGATTTAACACTGAAGCTTTCTTT.

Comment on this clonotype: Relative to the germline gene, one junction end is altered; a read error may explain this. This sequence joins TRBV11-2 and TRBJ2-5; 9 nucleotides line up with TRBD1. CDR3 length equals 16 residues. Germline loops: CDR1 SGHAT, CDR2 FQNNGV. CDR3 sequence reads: CASSLAWTGAQETQNF. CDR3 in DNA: TGTGCCAGCAGCTTAGCCTGGACAGGGGCCCAAGAGACCCAGAACTTC.

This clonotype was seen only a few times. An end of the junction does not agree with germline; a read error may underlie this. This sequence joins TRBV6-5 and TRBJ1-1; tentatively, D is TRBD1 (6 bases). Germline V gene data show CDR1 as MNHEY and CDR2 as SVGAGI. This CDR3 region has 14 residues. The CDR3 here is CASSRQDPNTEVLF. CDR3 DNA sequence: TGTGCCAGCAGCCGACAGGACCCGAACACTGAAGTTCTCTTT.

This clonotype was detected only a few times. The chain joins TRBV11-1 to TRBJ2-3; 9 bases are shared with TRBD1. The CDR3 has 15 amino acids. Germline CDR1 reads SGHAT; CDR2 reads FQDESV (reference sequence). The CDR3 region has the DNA TGTGCTGGCAGTCCCGGGACAGGGTTAGCAGATACGCAGTATTTT. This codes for CAGSPGTGLADTQYF. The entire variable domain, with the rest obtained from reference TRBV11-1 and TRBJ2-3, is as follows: EAEVAQSPRYKITEKSQAVAFWCDPISGHATLYWYRQILGQGPELLVQFQDESVVDDSQLPKDRFSAERLKGVDSTLKIQPAELGDSAMYLCAGSPGTGLADTQYFGPGTRLTVL.

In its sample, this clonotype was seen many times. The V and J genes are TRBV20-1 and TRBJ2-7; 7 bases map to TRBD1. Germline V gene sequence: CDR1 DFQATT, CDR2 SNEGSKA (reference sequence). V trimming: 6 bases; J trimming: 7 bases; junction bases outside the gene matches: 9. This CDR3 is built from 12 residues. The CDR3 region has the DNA TGCAGTGCGAGGGACAGAACAGAAGAGCAGTACTTC. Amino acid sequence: CSARDRTEEQYF.

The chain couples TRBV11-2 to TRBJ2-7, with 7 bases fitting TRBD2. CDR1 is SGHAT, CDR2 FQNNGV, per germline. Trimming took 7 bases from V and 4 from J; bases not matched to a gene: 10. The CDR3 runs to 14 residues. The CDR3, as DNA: TGTGCCAGCAAGTACGGCGGGAGTAGATACGAGCAGTACTTC. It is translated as CASKYGGSRYEQYF.

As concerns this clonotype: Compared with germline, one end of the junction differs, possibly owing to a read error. The CDR3 nucleotides are TGTGTCAGCAGTTACTCCCGCAGGGGTGAGGCTGAAGCATTCTTT. This encodes CVSSYSRRGEAEAFF. The chain has TRBV6-5 and TRBJ1-1; D is perhaps TRBD1 (6 bases). CDR3 length: 15 residues. The V gene's germline CDR1 is MNHEY and CDR2 SVGAGI.

The CDR3 spells CASSLQLIHGGYTF. The CDR3 coding sequence is TGTGCCAGCTCACTACAGTTGATTCACGGGGGCTACACCTTC. The genes are TRBV18 and TRBJ1-2; D call uncertain. Germline V gene data show CDR1 as KGHSH and CDR2 as LQKENI. The CDR3 runs to 14 residues. V lost 4 bases and J 8 bases, leaving 17 bases between the germline ends. Looking up the rest from reference TRBV18 and TRBJ1-2 gives the full variable domain: NAGVMQNPRHLVRRRGQEARLRCSPMKGHSHVYWYRQLPEEGLKFMVYLQKENIIDESGMPKERFSAEFPKEGPSILRIQQVVRGDSAAYFCASSLQLIHGGYTFGSGTRLTVV.

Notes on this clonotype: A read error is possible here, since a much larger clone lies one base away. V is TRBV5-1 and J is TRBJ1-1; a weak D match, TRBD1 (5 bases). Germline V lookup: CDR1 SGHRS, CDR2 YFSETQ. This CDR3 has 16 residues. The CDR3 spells CASSLGGANMNTEALF. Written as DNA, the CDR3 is TGCGCCAGCAGCTTGGGAGGGGCCAATATGAACACTGAAGCTCTCTTT.

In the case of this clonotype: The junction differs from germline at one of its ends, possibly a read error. Written as DNA, the CDR3 is TGTGCCGGCAGCTTCCCGGCGGGAGGGCAAGTGGATACGCAGTATTTT. This codes for CAGSFPAGGQVDTQYF. The chain uses TRBV5-4 and TRBJ2-3; 9 positions agree with TRBD2. The CDR3 runs to 16 residues. The germline V gene encodes CDR1 SGHNT and CDR2 YYREEE (reference sequence).

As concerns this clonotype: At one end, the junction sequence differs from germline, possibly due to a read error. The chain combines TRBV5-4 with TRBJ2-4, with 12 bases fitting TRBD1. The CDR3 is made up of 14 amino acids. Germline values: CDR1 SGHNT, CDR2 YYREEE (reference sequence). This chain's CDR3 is CDSSLAGTGGIQYF. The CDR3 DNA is TGTGACAGCAGCTTGGCCGGGACAGGGGGCATTCAGTATTTC. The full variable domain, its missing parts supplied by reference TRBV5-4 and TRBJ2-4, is ETGVTQSPTHLIKTRGQQVTLRCSSQSGHNTVSWYQQALGQGPQFIFQYYREEENGRGNFPPRFSGLQFPNYSSELNVNALELDDSALYLCDSSLAGTGGIQYFGAGTRLSVL.

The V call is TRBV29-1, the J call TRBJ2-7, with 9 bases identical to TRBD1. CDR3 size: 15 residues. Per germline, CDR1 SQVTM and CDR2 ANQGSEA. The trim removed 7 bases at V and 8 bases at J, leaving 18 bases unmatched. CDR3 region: CSATRVGQGSHKQYF. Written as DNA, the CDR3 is TGCAGCGCAACGAGGGTGGGACAGGGTTCCCACAAGCAGTACTTC.

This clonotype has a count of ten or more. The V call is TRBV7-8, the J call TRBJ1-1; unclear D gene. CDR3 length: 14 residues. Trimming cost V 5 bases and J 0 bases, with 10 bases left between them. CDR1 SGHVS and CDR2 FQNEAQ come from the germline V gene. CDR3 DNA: TGTGCCAGCAGCGGAGGACCTATGAACACTGAAGCTTTCTTT. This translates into CASSGGPMNTEAFF.

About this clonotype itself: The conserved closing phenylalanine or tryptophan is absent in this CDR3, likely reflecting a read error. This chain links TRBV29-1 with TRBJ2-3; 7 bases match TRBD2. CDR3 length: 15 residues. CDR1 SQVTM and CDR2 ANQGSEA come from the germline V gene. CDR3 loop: CSVVAGAGSTDMQYI. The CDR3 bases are TGCAGTGTTGTTGCGGGAGCGGGTAGCACAGATATGCAGTATATT.

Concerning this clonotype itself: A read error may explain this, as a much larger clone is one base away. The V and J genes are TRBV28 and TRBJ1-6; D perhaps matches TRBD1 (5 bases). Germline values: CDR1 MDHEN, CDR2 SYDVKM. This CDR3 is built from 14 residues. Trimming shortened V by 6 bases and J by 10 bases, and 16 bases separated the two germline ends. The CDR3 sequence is CASRCGAGSSPLHF. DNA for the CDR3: TGTGCCAGCAGGTGCGGGGCAGGGAGCTCACCCCTCCACTTT.

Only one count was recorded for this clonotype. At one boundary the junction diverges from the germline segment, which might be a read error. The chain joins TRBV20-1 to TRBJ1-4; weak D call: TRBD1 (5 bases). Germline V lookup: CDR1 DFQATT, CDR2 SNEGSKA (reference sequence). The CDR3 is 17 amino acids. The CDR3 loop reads CSARDDSGLTFNENLFF. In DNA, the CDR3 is TGCAGCGCTAGAGATGACTCGGGACTCACGTTTAATGAAAATCTGTTTTTT.

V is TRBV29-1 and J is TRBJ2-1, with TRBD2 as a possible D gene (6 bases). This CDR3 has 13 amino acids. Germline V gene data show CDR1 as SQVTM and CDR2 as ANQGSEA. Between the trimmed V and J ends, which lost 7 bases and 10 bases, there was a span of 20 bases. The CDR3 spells CSERAQQGKEQFF. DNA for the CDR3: TGCAGCGAGCGGGCGCAACAAGGGAAAGAGCAGTTCTTC.

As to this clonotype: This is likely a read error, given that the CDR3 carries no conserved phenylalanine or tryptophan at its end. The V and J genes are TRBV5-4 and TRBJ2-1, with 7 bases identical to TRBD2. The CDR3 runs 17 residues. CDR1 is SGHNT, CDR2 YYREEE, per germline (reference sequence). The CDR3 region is CAGSRPPSGKTYNEQFL. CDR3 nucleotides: TGTGCCGGCAGCAGGCCGCCTAGCGGCAAGACCTACAATGAGCAGTTCTTA.

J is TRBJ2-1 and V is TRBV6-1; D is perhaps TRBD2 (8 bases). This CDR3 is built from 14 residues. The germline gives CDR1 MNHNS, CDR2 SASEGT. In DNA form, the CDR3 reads TGTGTCAACAGGGGACTAGTGACTTACAATGAGCAGTTCTTC. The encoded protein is CVNRGLVTYNEQFF.

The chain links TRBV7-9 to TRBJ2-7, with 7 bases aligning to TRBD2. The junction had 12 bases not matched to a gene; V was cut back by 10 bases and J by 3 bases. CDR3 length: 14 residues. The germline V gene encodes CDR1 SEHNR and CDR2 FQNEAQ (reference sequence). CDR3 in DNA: TGTGCCACCTGCCCGCCCTGGGGGGGCTACGAGCAGTACTTC. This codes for CATCPPWGGYEQYF.

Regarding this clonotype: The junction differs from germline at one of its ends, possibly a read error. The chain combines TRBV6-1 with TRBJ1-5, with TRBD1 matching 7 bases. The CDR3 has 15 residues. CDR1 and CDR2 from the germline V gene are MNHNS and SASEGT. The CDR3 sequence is CASSELRQGSKPQHF. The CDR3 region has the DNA TGTGCCAGCAGTGAATTACGACAGGGTTCTAAACCCCAACATTTT.

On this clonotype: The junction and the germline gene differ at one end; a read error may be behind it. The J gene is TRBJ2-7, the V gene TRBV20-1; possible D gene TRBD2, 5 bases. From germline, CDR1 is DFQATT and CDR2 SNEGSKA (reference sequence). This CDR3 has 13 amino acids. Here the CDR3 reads CTARDPEGYERYF. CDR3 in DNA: TGCACTGCTAGAGATCCAGAGGGCTACGAGCGGTACTTC.

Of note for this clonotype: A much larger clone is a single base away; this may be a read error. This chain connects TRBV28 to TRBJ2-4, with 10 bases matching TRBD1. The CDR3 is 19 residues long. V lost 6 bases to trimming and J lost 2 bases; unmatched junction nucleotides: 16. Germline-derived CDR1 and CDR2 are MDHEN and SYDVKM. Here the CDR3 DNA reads TGTGCCAGCAGGCAACCGACAGGGGGCTCCAGCGCAACCAAAAACATTCAGTACTTC. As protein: CASRQPTGGSSATKNIQYF.

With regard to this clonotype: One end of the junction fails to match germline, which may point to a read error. In nucleotides, the CDR3 is TGTGCCAGCAGTCTCACCCGTCGGGGCACCGGGAAGCTGTTTTTT. Translated: CASSLTRRGTGKLFF. The gene calls are TRBV27 and TRBJ2-2; D could derive from TRBD1 or TRBD2 (5 bases each). Germline CDR1 reads MNHEY; CDR2 reads SMNVEV (reference sequence). This CDR3 has 15 residues.